This TCR beta chain was captured by sequencing in a study of CD8+CD57+ T cells in acquired aplastic anemia. Regarding the study as a whole: Between the patient and control groups, CD8+ Simpson's diversity did not differ significantly. Comparison of patients with controls identified about 27 shared CD8+ CDR3 sequences.

This clonotype was seen repeatedly, ten times or more. Its antigen remains unidentified. All sequencing subjects had displayed CD8+CD57+ cell expansion on flow cytometry. TCR beta VDJ and CDR3 profiling used genomic DNA as template. TCRdb reprocessed the reads with MiXCR, giving one entry per CDR3 protein. The sample shows 130,000 or so distinct CDR3 sequences, about 43% of them seen only once. Per the germline V gene, CDR1 is SGHAT and CDR2 is FQNNGV. Deletions cut 3 bases from V and 1 base from J, with 9 bases between. The length of the CDR3 is 14 residues. The sequence came from a human donor with aplastic anemia. This chain joins TRBV11-2 and TRBJ1-1; D perhaps matches TRBD1 (6 bases). The sample taken for sequencing was sorted CD4+, CD8+, or CD8+CD57+ T cells (not recorded which) from PBMCs. DNA for the CDR3: TGTGCCAGCAGCTTGGTGGGACAGAACACTGAAGCTTTCTTT. Residues: CASSLVGQNTEAFF.